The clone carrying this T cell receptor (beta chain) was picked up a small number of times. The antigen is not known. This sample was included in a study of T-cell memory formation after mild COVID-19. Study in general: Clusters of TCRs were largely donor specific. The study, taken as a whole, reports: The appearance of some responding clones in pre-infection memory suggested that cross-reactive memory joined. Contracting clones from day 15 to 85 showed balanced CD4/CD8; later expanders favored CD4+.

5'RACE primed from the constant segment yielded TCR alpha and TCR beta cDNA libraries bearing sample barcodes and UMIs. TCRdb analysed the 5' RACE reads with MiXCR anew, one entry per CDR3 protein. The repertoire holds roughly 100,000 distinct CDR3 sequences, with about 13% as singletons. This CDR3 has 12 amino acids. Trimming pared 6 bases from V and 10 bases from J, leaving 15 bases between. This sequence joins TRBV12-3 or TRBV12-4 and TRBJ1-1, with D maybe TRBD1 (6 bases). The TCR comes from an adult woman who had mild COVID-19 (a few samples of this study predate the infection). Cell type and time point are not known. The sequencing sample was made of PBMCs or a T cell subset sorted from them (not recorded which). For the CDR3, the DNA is TGTGCCAGCAGAAGACAGGCGAGGGGAGCTTTCTTT. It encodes CASRRQARGAFF.